This passage covers 16 T cell receptor beta chains from one sample sequenced in a study of cytomegalovirus exposure and HLA in healthy donors. Use of 60 Vbeta and 13 Jbeta primers characterized the PCR. The table came from immunoSEQ multiplex PCR; TCRdb's copy has only in-frame clones and leaves some out. The sample lists around 110,000 clones; approximately 9.4% were seen once. Material: PBMCs. These receptor sequences come from a man aged 25-40 years in good health and CMV-seronegative.

This clone has only a few counts. The chain couples TRBV6-5 to TRBJ2-5, with D perhaps matching TRBD2 (6 bases). CDR1 and CDR2 (germline): MNHEY, SVGAGI. Trimming cost V 9 bases and J 5 bases, with 13 bases left between them. CDR3 length equals 12 residues. This CDR3 reads CASRGAGETQYF. In DNA form, the CDR3 reads TGTGCCAGTCGCGGGGCGGGGGAGACCCAGTACTTC.

This clone occurred a few times. The rearrangement joins TRBV19 to TRBJ1-1; no clear D. The germline V gene encodes CDR1 LNHDA and CDR2 SQIVND (reference sequence). The germline V and J ends were trimmed by 0 bases and 0 bases, with 17 bases remaining between them. This CDR3 comprises 18 residues. In DNA, the CDR3 is TGTGCCAGTAGTATAGACGCCCCGCAGGAGGGCATGAACACTGAAGCTTTCTTT. It translates to CASSIDAPQEGMNTEAFF.

V and J are TRBV5-4 and TRBJ1-6, with 9 nucleotides matching TRBD1. The CDR3 has 16 residues. CDR1 and CDR2 from the germline V gene are SGHNT and YYREEE (reference sequence). V lost 4 bases, J lost 4 bases, and 6 bases stayed unmatched. CDR3 protein: CASSATGTGYNSPLHF. The CDR3 nucleotides read TGTGCCAGCAGCGCAACCGGGACAGGGTATAATTCACCCCTCCACTTT.

The V call is TRBV7-9, the J call TRBJ2-1; possible D gene TRBD2, 6 bases. Per germline, CDR1 SEHNR and CDR2 FQNEAQ (reference sequence). CDR3 length equals 15 residues. The V end lost 5 bases, the J end lost 8 bases, and 19 bases lay between the germline ends. This chain's CDR3 is CASSPGRWGRDEQFF. Here the CDR3 DNA reads TGTGCCAGCAGCCCGGGGAGGTGGGGACGGGATGAGCAGTTCTTC. Using reference TRBV7-9 and TRBJ2-1 for the parts outside the CDR3, the full variable domain is DTGVSQNPRHKITKRGQNVTFRCDPISEHNRLYWYRQTLGQGPEFLTYFQNEAQLEKSRLLSDRFSAERPKGSFSTLEIQRTEQGDSAMYLCASSPGRWGRDEQFFGPGTRLTVL.

The J gene is TRBJ1-6, the V gene TRBV12-5; 12 bases line up with TRBD1. Per germline, CDR1 LGHNT and CDR2 FRNRAP. V lost 5 bases and J lost 10; bases outside the gene matches: 12. This CDR3 has 17 residues. CDR3 bases: TGTGCTAGTGGTCAGACCCCGGGACAGGGGGCTTGGTCACCCCTCCACTTT. This gives the protein CASGQTPGQGAWSPLHF. Using reference TRBV12-5 and TRBJ1-6 for the parts outside the CDR3, the full variable domain is DARVTQTPRHKVTEMGQEVTMRCQPILGHNTVFWYRQTMMQGLELLAYFRNRAPLDDSGMPKDRFSAEMPDATLATLKIQPSEPRDSAVYFCASGQTPGQGAWSPLHFGNGTRLTVT.

The chain couples TRBV7-9 to TRBJ1-2; TRBD1 matches at 7 bases. V was pared by 4 bases and J by 8 bases, with 13 bases of the junction left unmatched. The CDR3 length is 15 residues. Germline V gene lookup returns CDR1 SEHNR and CDR2 FQNEAQ (reference sequence). CDR3 sequence: CASSSSFTGEVGYTF. The CDR3 nucleotides are TGTGCCAGCAGCTCATCATTCACAGGGGAAGTAGGCTACACCTTC.

This clone has just a few counts. The chain couples TRBV7-6 to TRBJ2-7; D is perhaps TRBD2 (7 bases). This CDR3 contains 14 residues. Germline V lookup: CDR1 SGHVS, CDR2 FNYEAQ. With 2 bases removed from V and 2 bases from J, the gap between germline ends came to 10 bases. The CDR3 protein is CASSLQRDTYEQYF. The CDR3 nucleotides are TGTGCCAGCAGCTTACAGCGGGACACCTACGAGCAGTACTTC. The whole variable domain, filled in from reference TRBV7-6 and TRBJ2-7, reads GAGVSQSPRYKVTKRGQDVALRCDPISGHVSLYWYRQALGQGPEFLTYFNYEAQQDKSGLPNDRFSAERPEGSISTLTIQRTEQRDSAMYRCASSLQRDTYEQYFGPGTRLTVT.

The chain uses TRBV5-8 and TRBJ2-5; 9 bases match TRBD1. The germline V gene has CDR1 SGHTS and CDR2 YDEGEE. V lost 4 bases, J lost 6 bases, and 4 bases stayed unmatched. This CDR3 is built from 13 residues. In DNA, the CDR3 is TGTGCCAGCAGCCAGGGACAGGGTAAGACCCAGTACTTC. Encoded protein: CASSQGQGKTQYF.

The table lists this clone with a few counts. V usage is TRBV6-4 and J usage is TRBJ1-1, with D possibly being TRBD1 (6 bases). Germline lookup yields CDR1 MRHNA and CDR2 SNTAGT. The germline V and J ends were trimmed by 3 bases and 2 bases, with 16 bases remaining between them. The CDR3 length is 16 residues. The CDR3 DNA reads TGTGCCAGCAGTGAGTCTACTTCAGGGGTTAACACTGAAGCTTTCTTT. This codes for CASSESTSGVNTEAFF.

This chain connects TRBV7-6 to TRBJ1-3, with D unresolved. The germline V and J ends were trimmed by 1 base and 0 bases, with 7 bases remaining between them. Germline loops: CDR1 SGHVS, CDR2 FNYEAQ. The CDR3 contains 15 residues. Written as DNA, the CDR3 is TGTGCCAGCAGCTTAGATGGAGACTCTGGAAACACCATATATTTT. This encodes CASSLDGDSGNTIYF.

This clone was picked up a small number of times. The chain has TRBV27 and TRBJ2-5; possibly TRBD1 for D (6 bases). Deletions cut 6 bases from V and 5 bases from J, with 13 bases between. Germline V gene data show CDR1 as MNHEY and CDR2 as SMNVEV (reference sequence). The CDR3 runs 13 residues. The CDR3 is CASSPDRRETQYF. CDR3 in DNA: TGTGCCAGCAGCCCCGACAGGAGGGAGACCCAGTACTTC.

The chain is built from TRBV9 and TRBJ2-7; TRBD2 agrees at 12 bases. The J segment lost 3 bases and the V segment lost 0 bases, leaving 4 bases of the junction unmatched. Germline V gene sequence: CDR1 SGDLS, CDR2 YYNGEE. This CDR3 contains 16 residues. The CDR3 spells CASSVDGLAGSYEQYF. The CDR3 DNA reads TGTGCCAGCAGCGTAGACGGACTAGCGGGGAGCTACGAGCAGTACTTC. The variable domain in full, with the rest retrieved from reference TRBV9 and TRBJ2-7, is DSGVTQTPKHLITATGQRVTLRCSPRSGDLSVYWYQQSLDQGLQFLIQYYNGEERAKGNILERFSAQQFPDLHSELNLSSLELGDSALYFCASSVDGLAGSYEQYFGPGTRLTVT.

This clone was picked up a small number of times. This chain uses TRBV18 with TRBJ1-4; tentatively, D is TRBD1 (5 bases). Germline V gene lookup returns CDR1 KGHSH and CDR2 LQKENI. V lost 3 bases, J lost 8 bases, and 13 bases lay in between. The CDR3 runs to 14 residues. In DNA, the CDR3 is TGTGCCAGCTCACCTATCCAGGGAGGAGAAAAACTGTTTTTT. Protein product: CASSPIQGGEKLFF. The full variable domain, rest sourced from reference TRBV18 and TRBJ1-4, is NAGVMQNPRHLVRRRGQEARLRCSPMKGHSHVYWYRQLPEEGLKFMVYLQKENIIDESGMPKERFSAEFPKEGPSILRIQQVVRGDSAAYFCASSPIQGGEKLFFGSGTQLSVL.

V is TRBV28 and J is TRBJ2-7; D is undetermined. Germline-derived CDR1 and CDR2 are MDHEN and SYDVKM. V was cut by 2 bases and J by 5 bases, with 10 bases left in between. The CDR3 has 13 amino acids. In nucleotides, the CDR3 is TGTGCCAGCAGTTTAAGCTCTATGGACGAGCAGTACTTC. Translating gives CASSLSSMDEQYF.

This clone came up a few times. The V call is TRBV7-9, the J call TRBJ1-1, with 9 bases matching TRBD1. This CDR3 contains 15 residues. Germline V gives CDR1 SEHNR, CDR2 FQNEAQ (reference sequence). The J segment lost 6 bases and the V segment lost 3 bases, leaving 8 bases of the junction unmatched. The CDR3 sequence is CASSFRGTGKSEAFF. CDR3 in DNA: TGTGCCAGCAGCTTTCGCGGGACAGGGAAATCTGAAGCTTTCTTT. The entire variable domain, with the rest obtained from reference TRBV7-9 and TRBJ1-1, is as follows: DTGVSQNPRHKITKRGQNVTFRCDPISEHNRLYWYRQTLGQGPEFLTYFQNEAQLEKSRLLSDRFSAERPKGSFSTLEIQRTEQGDSAMYLCASSFRGTGKSEAFFGQGTRLTVV.

The sample holds a few counts of this clone. This chain joins TRBV7-2 and TRBJ2-5, with 9 nucleotides matching TRBD2. The V and J ends lost 1 base and 5 bases, in that order; junction bases with no gene match: 2. Per germline, CDR1 SGHTA and CDR2 FQGNSA. There are 14 residues in the CDR3. CDR3 bases: TGTGCCAGCAGCTTAGGCGGGGGGGTCGAGACCCAGTACTTC. Protein: CASSLGGGVETQYF. The full variable domain, in which reference TRBV7-2 and TRBJ2-5 provide the parts outside the CDR3, is GAGVSQSPSNKVTEKGKDVELRCDPISGHTALYWYRQSLGQGLEFLIYFQGNSAPDKSGLPSDRFSAERTGGSVSTLTIQRTQQEDSAVYLCASSLGGGVETQYFGPGTRLLVL.